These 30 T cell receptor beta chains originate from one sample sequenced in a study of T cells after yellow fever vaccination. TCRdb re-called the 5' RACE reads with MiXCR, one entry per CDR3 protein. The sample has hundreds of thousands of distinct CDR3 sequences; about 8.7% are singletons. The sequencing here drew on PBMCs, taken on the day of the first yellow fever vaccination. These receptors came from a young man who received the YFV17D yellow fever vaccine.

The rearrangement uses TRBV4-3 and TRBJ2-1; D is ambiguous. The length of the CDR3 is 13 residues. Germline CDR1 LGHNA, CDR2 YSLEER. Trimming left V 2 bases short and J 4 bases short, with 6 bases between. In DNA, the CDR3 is TGCGCCAGCAGCCAACTACTTTACAATGAGCAGTTCTTC. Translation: CASSQLLYNEQFF.

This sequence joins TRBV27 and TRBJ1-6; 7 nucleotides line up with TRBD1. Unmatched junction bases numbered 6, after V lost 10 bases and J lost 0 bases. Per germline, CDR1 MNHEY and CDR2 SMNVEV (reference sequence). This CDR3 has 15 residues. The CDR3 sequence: CAMLQGSSYNSPLHF. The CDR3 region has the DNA TGTGCCATGCTACAGGGGAGCTCCTATAATTCACCCCTCCACTTT.

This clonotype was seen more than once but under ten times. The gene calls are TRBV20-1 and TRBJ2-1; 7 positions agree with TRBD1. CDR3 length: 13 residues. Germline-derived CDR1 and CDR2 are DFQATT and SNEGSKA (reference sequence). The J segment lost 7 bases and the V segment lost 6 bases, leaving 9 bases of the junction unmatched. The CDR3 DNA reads TGCAGTGCGAAAGGCGACAGGGAGAATGAGCAGTTCTTC. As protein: CSAKGDRENEQFF.

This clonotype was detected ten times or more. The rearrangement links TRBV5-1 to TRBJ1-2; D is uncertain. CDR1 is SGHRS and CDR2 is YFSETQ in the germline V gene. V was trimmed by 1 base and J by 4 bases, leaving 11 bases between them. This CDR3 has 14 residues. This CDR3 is CASSLSGPSYGYTF. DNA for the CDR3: TGCGCCAGCAGCTTGTCGGGTCCCTCCTATGGCTACACCTTC.

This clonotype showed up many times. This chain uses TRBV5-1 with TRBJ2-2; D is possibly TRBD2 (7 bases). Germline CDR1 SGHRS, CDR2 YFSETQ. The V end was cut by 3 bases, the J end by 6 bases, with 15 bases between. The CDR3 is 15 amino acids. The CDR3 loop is CASSYGGGGAGELFF. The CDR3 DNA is TGCGCCAGCAGCTACGGGGGCGGGGGAGCCGGGGAGCTGTTTTTT.

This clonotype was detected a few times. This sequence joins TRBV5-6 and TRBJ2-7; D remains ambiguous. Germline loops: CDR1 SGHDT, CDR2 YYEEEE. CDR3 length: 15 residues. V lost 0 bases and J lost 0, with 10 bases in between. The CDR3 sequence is CASSLGTAFSYEQYV. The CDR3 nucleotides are TGTGCCAGCAGCTTGGGGACGGCTTTCTCCTACGAGCAGTACGTC.

Here the CDR3 reads CATSDDRDRGTYGYTF. The CDR3 nucleotides are TGTGCCACCAGTGACGACCGGGACAGGGGTACCTATGGCTACACCTTC. This chain uses TRBV24-1 with TRBJ1-2, with 10 bases lining up with TRBD1. Germline lookup yields CDR1 KGHDR and CDR2 SFDVKD. The CDR3 covers 16 residues. V gave up 4 bases and J gave up 4 bases; unmatched junction bases: 8.

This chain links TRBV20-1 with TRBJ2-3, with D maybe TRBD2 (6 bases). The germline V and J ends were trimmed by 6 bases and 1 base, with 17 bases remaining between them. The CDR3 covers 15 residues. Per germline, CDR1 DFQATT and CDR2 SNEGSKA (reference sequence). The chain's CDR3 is CSAQPPGVGTDTQYF. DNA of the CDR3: TGCAGTGCACAACCCCCGGGGGTGGGCACAGATACGCAGTATTTT.

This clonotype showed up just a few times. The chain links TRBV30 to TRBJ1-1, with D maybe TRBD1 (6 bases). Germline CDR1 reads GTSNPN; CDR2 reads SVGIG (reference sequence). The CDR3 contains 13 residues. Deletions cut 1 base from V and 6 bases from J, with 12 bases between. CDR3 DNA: TGTGCCTGGAGTGGGACAGCCTCGCCTGAAGCTTTCTTT. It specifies CAWSGTASPEAFF. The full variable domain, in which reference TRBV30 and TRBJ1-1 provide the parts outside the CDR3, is SQTIHQWPATLVQPVGSPLSLECTVEGTSNPNLYWYRQAAGRGLQLLFYSVGIGQISSEVPQNLSASRPQDRQFILSSKKLLLSDSGFYLCAWSGTASPEAFFGQGTRLTVV.

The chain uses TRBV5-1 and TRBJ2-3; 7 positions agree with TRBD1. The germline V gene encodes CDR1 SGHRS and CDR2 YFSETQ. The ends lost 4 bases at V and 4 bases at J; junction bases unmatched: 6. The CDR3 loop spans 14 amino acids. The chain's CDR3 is CASSQTGSADTQYF. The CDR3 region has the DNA TGCGCCAGCAGCCAGACAGGGAGTGCAGATACGCAGTATTTT.

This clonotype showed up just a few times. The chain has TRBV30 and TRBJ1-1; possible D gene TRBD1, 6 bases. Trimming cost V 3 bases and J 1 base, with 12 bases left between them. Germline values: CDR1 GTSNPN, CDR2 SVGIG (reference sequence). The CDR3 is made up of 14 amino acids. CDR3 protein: CAWRRRGGNTEAFF. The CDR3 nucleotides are TGTGCCTGGAGACGTAGAGGGGGGAACACTGAAGCTTTCTTT.

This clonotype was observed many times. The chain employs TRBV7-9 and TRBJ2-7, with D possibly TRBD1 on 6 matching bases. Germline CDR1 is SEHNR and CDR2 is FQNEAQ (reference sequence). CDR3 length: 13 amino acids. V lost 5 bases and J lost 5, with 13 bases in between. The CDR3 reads CASSVTGIHEQYV. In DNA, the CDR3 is TGTGCCAGCAGCGTAACAGGGATCCACGAGCAGTACGTC.

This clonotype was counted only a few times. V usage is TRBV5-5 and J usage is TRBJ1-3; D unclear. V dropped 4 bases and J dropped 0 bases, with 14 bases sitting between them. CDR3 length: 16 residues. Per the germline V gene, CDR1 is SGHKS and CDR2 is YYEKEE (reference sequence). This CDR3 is CASSRTNPTSGNTIYF. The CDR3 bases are TGTGCCAGCAGCCGGACGAATCCCACCTCTGGAAACACCATATATTTT.

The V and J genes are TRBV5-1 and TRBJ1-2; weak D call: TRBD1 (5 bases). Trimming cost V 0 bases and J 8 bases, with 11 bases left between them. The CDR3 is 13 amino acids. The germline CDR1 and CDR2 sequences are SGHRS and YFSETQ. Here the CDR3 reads CASSLARGDGYTF. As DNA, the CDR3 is TGCGCCAGCAGCTTGGCCCGGGGGGACGGCTACACCTTC. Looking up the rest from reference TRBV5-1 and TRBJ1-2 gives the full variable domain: KAGVTQTPRYLIKTRGQQVTLSCSPISGHRSVSWYQQTPGQGLQFLFEYFSETQRNKGNFPGRFSGRQFSNSRSEMNVSTLELGDSALYLCASSLARGDGYTFGSGTRLTVV.

In DNA form, the CDR3 reads TGTGCCAGCAGTTTAACCGGAGGGAGCGAGCAGTACGTC. Protein: CASSLTGGSEQYV. The V and J genes are TRBV12-3 or TRBV12-4 and TRBJ2-7; the D gene is possibly TRBD2 (6 bases). V lost 2 bases, J lost 6 bases, and 11 bases lay in between. The CDR3 length is 13 residues.

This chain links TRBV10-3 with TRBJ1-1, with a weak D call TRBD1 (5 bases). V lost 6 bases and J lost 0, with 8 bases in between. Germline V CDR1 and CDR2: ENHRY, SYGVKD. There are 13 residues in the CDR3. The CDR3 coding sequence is TGTGCCATCAGAGGCAGGGTGAACACTGAAGCTTTCTTT. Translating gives CAIRGRVNTEAFF.

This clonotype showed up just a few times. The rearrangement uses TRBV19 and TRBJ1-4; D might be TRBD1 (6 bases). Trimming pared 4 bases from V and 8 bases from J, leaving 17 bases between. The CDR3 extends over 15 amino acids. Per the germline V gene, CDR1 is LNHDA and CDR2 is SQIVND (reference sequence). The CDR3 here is CASSTRTPRGEKLFF. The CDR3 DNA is TGTGCCAGTAGTACGCGGACACCTAGGGGGGAAAAACTGTTTTTT.

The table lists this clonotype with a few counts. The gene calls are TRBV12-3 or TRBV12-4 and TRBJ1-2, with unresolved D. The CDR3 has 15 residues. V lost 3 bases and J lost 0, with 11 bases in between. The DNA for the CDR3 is TGTGCCAGCAGTTTGAGGACCAGGCCTAACTATGGCTACACCTTC. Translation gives CASSLRTRPNYGYTF.

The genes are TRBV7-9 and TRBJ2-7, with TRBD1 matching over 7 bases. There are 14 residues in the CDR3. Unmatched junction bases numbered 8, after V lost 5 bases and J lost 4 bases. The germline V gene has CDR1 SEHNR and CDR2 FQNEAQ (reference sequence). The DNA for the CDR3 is TGTGCCAGCAGCGACTCGGACAGGAGATACGAGCAGTACGTC. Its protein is CASSDSDRRYEQYV.

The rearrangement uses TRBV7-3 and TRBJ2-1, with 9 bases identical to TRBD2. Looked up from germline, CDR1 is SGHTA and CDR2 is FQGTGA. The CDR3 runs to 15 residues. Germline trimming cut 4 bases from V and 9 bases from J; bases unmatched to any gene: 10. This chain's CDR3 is CASSSSGGGAGEQFF. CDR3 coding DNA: TGTGCCAGCAGCTCCTCCGGCGGGGGGGCCGGTGAGCAGTTCTTC.

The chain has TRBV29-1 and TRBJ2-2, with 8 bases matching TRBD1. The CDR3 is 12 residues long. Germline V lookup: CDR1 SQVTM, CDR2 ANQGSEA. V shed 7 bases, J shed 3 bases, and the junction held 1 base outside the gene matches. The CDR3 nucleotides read TGCAGCGGGACAGGGTACACCGGGGAGCTGTTTTTT. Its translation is CSGTGYTGELFF.

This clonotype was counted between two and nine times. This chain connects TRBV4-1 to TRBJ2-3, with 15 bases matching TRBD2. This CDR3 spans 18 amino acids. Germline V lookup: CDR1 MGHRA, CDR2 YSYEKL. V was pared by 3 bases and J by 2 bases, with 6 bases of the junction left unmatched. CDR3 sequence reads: CASSHGLAGGKFTDTQYF. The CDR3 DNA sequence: TGCGCCAGCAGCCACGGACTAGCGGGGGGGAAGTTCACAGATACGCAGTATTTT.

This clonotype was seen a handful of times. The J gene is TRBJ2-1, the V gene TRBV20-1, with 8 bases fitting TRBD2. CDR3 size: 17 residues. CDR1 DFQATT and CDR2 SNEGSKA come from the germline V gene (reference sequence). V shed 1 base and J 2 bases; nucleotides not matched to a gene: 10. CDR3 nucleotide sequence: TGCAGTGCTAGAGGTACTGCGGGGGGAGAAACCTACAATGAGCAGTTCTTC. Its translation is CSARGTAGGETYNEQFF.

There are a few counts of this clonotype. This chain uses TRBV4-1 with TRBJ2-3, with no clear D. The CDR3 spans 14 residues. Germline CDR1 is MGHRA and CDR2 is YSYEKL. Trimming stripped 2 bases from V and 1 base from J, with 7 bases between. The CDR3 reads CASSQPAGTDTQYF. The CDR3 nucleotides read TGCGCCAGCAGCCAACCCGCCGGCACAGATACGCAGTATTTT.

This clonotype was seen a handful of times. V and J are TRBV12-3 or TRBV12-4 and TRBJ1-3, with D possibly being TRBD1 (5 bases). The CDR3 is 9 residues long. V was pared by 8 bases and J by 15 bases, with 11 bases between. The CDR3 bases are TGTGCCAGCGGGACCTCCGGATATTTT. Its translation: CASGTSGYF.

The CDR3 sequence: CSASRRDTIYF. The CDR3 DNA is TGCAGTGCATCACGGCGGGACACCATATATTTT. The V and J genes are TRBV20-1 and TRBJ1-3; the D is unclear. The V and J ends lost 6 bases and 8 bases respectively, with 11 bases between them. CDR1 is DFQATT, CDR2 SNEGSKA, per germline (reference sequence). CDR3 size: 11 residues.

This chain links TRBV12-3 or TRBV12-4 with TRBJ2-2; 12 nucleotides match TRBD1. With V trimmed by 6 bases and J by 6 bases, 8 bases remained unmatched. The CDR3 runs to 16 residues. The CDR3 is CASRSGQGARAGELFF. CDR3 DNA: TGTGCCAGCAGGTCGGGACAGGGGGCGAGGGCCGGGGAGCTGTTTTTT.

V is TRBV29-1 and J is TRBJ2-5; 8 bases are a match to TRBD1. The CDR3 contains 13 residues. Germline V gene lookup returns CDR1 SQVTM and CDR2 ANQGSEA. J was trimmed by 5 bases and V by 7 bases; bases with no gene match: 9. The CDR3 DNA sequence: TGCAGCGATGCCAGGGGGCGCGGGGAGACCCAGTACTTC. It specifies CSDARGRGETQYF. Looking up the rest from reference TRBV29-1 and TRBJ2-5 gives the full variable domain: SAVISQKPSRDICQRGTSLTIQCQVDSQVTMMFWYRQQPGQSLTLIATANQGSEATYESGFVIDKFPISRPNLTFSTLTVSNMSPEDSSIYLCSDARGRGETQYFGPGTRLLVL.

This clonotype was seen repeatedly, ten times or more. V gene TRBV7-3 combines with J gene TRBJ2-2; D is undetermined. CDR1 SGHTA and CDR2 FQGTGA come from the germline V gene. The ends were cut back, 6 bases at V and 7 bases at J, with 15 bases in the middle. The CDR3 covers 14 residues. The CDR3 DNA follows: TGTGCCAGCAGGAAAATTCCGGGCGTCGGGGAGCTGTTTTTT. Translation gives CASRKIPGVGELFF.

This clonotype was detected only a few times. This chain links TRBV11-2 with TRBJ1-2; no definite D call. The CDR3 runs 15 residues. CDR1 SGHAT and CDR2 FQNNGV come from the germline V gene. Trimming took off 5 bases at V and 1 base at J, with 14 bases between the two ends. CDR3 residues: CASSRGAGFNYGYTF. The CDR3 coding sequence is TGTGCCAGCAGCCGAGGAGCGGGATTTAACTATGGCTACACCTTC.